This T cell receptor (beta chain) was recorded in a study of blood T cell repertoires in COVID-19 (dated by TCRdb to 2019 to 2021). Some background on the complete study: Samples from collaborators originated in the United States, Italy and Spain and spanned both the acute and convalescent phases of COVID-19. Nearly every sample came with metadata listing a de-identified subject ID, COVID-19 status, age in years and sex. Where available, HLA class I and class II types were obtained from metadata supplied by the sample provider rather than from assay-based typing. The repertoires were released in a freely available public database meant as a resource for research on the immune response to SARS-CoV-2. The samples were drawn from two sources: the first 160 participants of the ongoing ImmuneRACE study, and 1,000 to 1,500 subjects contributed by 6 global collaborators. The prospective study material was composed of cDNA or gDNA derived from T cells, B-cell-depleted T cells, or PBMCs. Subjects who had been exposed to COVID-19, were actively infected with it, or had recovered from it provided the deeply sampled blood TCRbeta repertoires that made up the dataset. What the work shows at the level of the full study, not this receptor alone: The quantity of clinical and demographic metadata differed by source and by participant and was supplied without curation.

Collaborating institutions collected whole blood in K2EDTA tubes following their own protocols. For TCRbeta analysis, collaborator samples were shipped as frozen whole blood, as isolated PBMCs, or as DNA extracted from either sample type. The CDR3 holds 16 amino acids from the cysteine to the phenylalanine. The DNA shown is the 48-base CDR3, in frame from base 1. Reading the germline V gene gives CDR1 SGDLS and CDR2 YYNGEE. Unmatched junction bases come to 11, with V trimmed by 0 bases and J by 8 bases. The immunoSEQ Assay, a bias-controlled multiplex PCR, was used to amplify TCRbeta CDR3 regions from genomic DNA. The study's processing was this. The number of nucleated cells in each sample was estimated by amplification of reference gene primers within the assay. Sequence reads were collapsed and filtered to measure the absolute abundance of every unique TCRbeta CDR3 rearrangement. For each sample, productive Simpson clonality was calculated as the square root of Simpson's diversity index over productive rearrangements. What TCRdb holds here is the immuneACCESS table cut down to in-frame rearrangements. Part of the clones is not present; checked against another copy, under half of the missing clones reflect an unresolved V gene, and the others are unexplained. V, J and clone size derive from that table, while D and trimming were established from the DNA sequence. Present in this sample are 200,000 or so clones, 84% of which were seen just once. Clones ranked in the top ten supply roughly 13% of the sample.

On this clone itself: The antigen it binds to is not known. The sample holds no much larger clone one base away, and base qualities are not on file.

This clonotype was sampled from a human donor in a cohort sampled during active COVID-19. The sequenced sample consisted of peripheral blood. In this chain, TRBV9 is recombined with TRBJ2-1, with 7 bases matching TRBD2. The nucleotides are TGTGCCAGCAGCGTAGTGCCTAGCGGCGAAGGGGATGAGCAGTTCTTC. The resulting protein is CASSVVPSGEGDEQFF.